This T cell receptor (beta chain) appears in the sequencing data of a study of T cells in localized non-small cell lung cancer. TCRdb's copy holds only in-frame clones and misses some; the assay was immunoSEQ multiplex PCR. The repertoire has approximately 22,000 clones, about nine tenths of them found once; the top ten carry over 20%. This clone was seen once. Antigen unknown. Study-wide results and limits: Prolonged overall survival went with higher T cell density in the blood. Adjacent uninvolved lung tissue had the highest T cell clonality, exceeding tumor. Adjacent lung tissue had a median around 50 of the top 100 clones found in the tumor. It remains possible that heterogeneity exists, since only one tumor region was sequenced.

The CDR3 is 15 residues long. Germline V lookup: CDR1 SEHNR, CDR2 FQNEAQ (reference sequence). The J segment lost 4 bases and the V segment lost 1 base, leaving 4 bases of the junction unmatched. This chain connects TRBV7-9 to TRBJ1-2; 9 positions agree with TRBD1. The source of this sequence is a man aged 40 to 70 with stage II squamous cell lung carcinoma. The material was PBMCs, obtained before any cancer treatment. In DNA form, the CDR3 reads TGTGCCAGCAGCTTAGGACAGGGGGTTAGCTATGGCTACACCTTC. Translating gives CASSLGQGVSYGYTF.